Sequencing of this TCR beta chain was carried out in a study of CD4+ T cells in melanoma (dated by TCRdb to about 2022). Some background on the complete study: The study examined neoantigen-specific CD4+ T cells in human melanoma.

On this clone: There is no known antigen for this receptor. Per-nucleotide qualities are absent, and no much larger clonotype sits a single base away.

Library preparation employed the immunoSEQ multiplex PCR assay. TCRdb took this table from immuneACCESS and kept in-frame rearrangements with V and J called. Such tables lack part of the clones; where checked against another copy, unresolved V genes explain under half of the gap, and the rest is unexplained. This sample comprises around 13,000 clones, around 70% of them detected only once. Approximately 10% of the sample rests with the top ten. The donors were melanoma patients. Its CDR3 holds 17 amino acids, cysteine through phenylalanine. The entry retains the CDR3 DNA only, 51 bases that are in frame from base 1. After removal of 5 bases from V and 0 bases from J, the junction retains 6 bases not matched to a gene. Based on the germline V gene, the CDR1 and CDR2 sequences are SGHVS and FNYEAQ. On the study overall, not on this receptor specifically: Neoantigen-specific CD4+ T cells were reported to be correlated with the function of CD8+ T cells, macrophages and B cells. Diverse differentiation states were reported to be shown by neoantigen-specific CD4+ T cells in melanoma.

Rearrangement joined TRBV7-6 to TRBJ2-2, and TRBD2 aligns with 10 junction nucleotides. The sample consisted of cells from a culture (not recorded whether cultured in vitro). The TCR originated in a human donor with melanoma. The nucleotide sequence is given as TGTGCCAGCAGCCCGCACACTAGCGGGGCGAACACCGGGGAGCTGTTTTTT. Its amino acids are CASSPHTSGANTGELFF.